This TCR beta chain is drawn from a study of post-analysis software for immune sequencing data. About the research overall: Several disease courses (relapsing-remitting, secondary progressive and progressive-relapsing) of multiple sclerosis were included. Study results and caveats: Included in a set of 5 or 6 TRBV segments more frequent in patients than controls were TRBV5-6, TRBV5-1 and TRBV20-1. Multiple sclerosis was associated with a significant reduction in normalized Chao1 diversity relative to controls.

CDR3 length equals 14 residues. The germline V and J ends were trimmed by 0 bases and 13 bases, with 17 bases remaining between them. Germline V gene sequence: CDR1 SGDLS, CDR2 YYNGEE. Libraries were made from TCR beta cDNA, and they carried unique molecular identifiers. TCRdb ran MiXCR on the PCR reads and lists one entry per CDR3 protein. The data contain 650,000 to 900,000 distinct CDR3 sequences, around 45% of them singletons. As for this clonotype: Its antigen is unknown.

The rearrangement joins TRBV9 to TRBJ2-1; unclear D gene. The sequenced sample consisted of blood. The clonotype was recovered from a girl under 18 with multiple sclerosis. The CDR3 DNA reads as TGTGCCAGCAGCGTAGAGTCTGACTGTCTCCCCCAGTTCTTC. It yields the protein CASSVESDCLPQFF.